This TCR beta chain was sequenced in a study of shared clonotypes between healthy human individuals (dated by TCRdb to the early 2020s). Background for the entire study: A few men and two women, aged 18 to 49 years, made up the cohort. For each donor, CD4 naive and CD4 memory were each given three plates, CD8 naive was given two plates, and CD8 memory was given one plate. The study deeply sequenced blood TCR repertoires of five healthy adults to estimate repertoire size and the extent of clonotype sharing between individuals. To increase sequencing depth and limit assay-specific biases, different laboratories used diverse techniques to prepare libraries and sequence TCR repertoires. Per donor, leukapheresis produced somewhere between about 0.94 and 9.5 billion PBMCs.

What the authors observed across the whole study: Rarefaction of sorted-subset datasets indicated incomplete sequencing despite the large sequencing depth. Sampling was restricted to blood, and TCR repertoires in tissue are likely to differ from TCR repertoires in blood. The small number of donors limited the genetic and exposure-history diversity represented. Compared with non-shared clonotypes, the clonotypes found in all four sorted-subset donors had higher generation probabilities. Naive subsets generally had larger estimated clonotype richness than memory subsets. Sharing across several donors was observed for roughly 5.4% of naive CD4, about 3.2% of naive CD8, about 2.3% of memory CD4, and roughly 0.4% of memory CD8 clonotypes. Pairwise subsampling indicated that sequencing depth was expected to affect the degree of clonotype sharing among donors.

In the case of this clone: The specificity of this receptor is unknown. Per-base quality was not reported, and no clone a single base away is much larger than it.

Using the deep immunoSEQ assay, multiplex PCR amplified TCR CDR3 regions from genomic DNA. For each cell subset, the extracted genomic DNA was distributed evenly across all wells of several immunoSEQ 96-well plates, and each plate served as one replicate. Each replicate PCR for sorted subsets received around 200 ng genomic DNA, equal to some 32,000 T cell genomes. Purified libraries were measured with a Qubit 3.0 fluorometer, size-checked on a Bioanalyzer 2100, and measured again with the KAPA Library Quantification kit. A separate single-read 150-cycle Illumina NextSeq 550 flow cell was used to sequence each immunoSEQ 96-well plate. For the original study's pipeline: Because the immunoSEQ output held only junctional sequences and lacked quality scores, the filtering could not match the filtering applied to full-length reads. To assign V/J genes and CDR3, sequences were annotated against IMGT germline references using PyIR, a Python wrapper for IgBLAST v1.9. Reads were removed for weak V/J assignments (E-value above 1e-6), missing CDR3, stop codons, out-of-frame junctions, or ambiguous translated residues. A V3J clonotype was defined by an identical inferred V gene, J gene, and CDR3 amino acid sequence. The percentage overlap between two repertoires was calculated by dividing the number of shared unique clonotypes by the size of the smaller repertoire. Three approaches were used to assess repertoire richness: RTK rarefaction, the Chao1 estimator, and Recon v2.1 estimates of unobserved clonotypes. Generation probabilities for all TCRbeta clonotypes obtained by the gDNA method from four donors were computed using OLGA. TCRdb took over this immuneACCESS table, retaining in-frame rearrangements with V and J assigned. Such tables are incomplete; in checked studies, under half of the missing clones stem from an unresolved V gene, and the remainder is unexplained. V, J and clone size derive from that table, while D and trimming were established from the DNA sequence. For this sample the table gives around 2.5 million clones, of which under 95% were detected only once. The ten largest clonotypes hold 0.36% of the sample.

The donors were healthy, HIV-negative adults who had no recently reported acute infections or vaccinations. All donors were Caucasian adults living in Nashville, Tennessee, USA. Magnetic negative selection was used to enrich CD4+ T cells, after which naive cells were positively selected on CD45RA and the negative fraction became the memory subset. Blood was obtained by leukapheresis, after which PBMCs were separated by Ficoll-Histopaque density gradient centrifugation and cryopreserved in liquid nitrogen vapor phase. Purity and quantity of every magnetically sorted T cell population were checked by analytical flow cytometry. From each sorted fraction, genomic DNA was isolated and quantified by UV absorbance on a Nanodrop 2000c. The receptor was isolated from a man between 18 and 35 years old in good health. Some clones in this sample may be carry-over from other donors' samples. Material for sequencing was naive CD4+ T cells from PBMCs. Per the publication, the cell subset or site label means: CD45RA+ positively selected.

The CDR3 sequence is CASSPMSAAETQYF. DNA sequence: TGTGCCAGCAGCCCTATGTCGGCGGCTGAGACCCAGTACTTC. The chain is assembled from TRBV7-9 and TRBJ2-5; confidence is insufficient to name the D gene. The junction carries 15 bases between V and J, which are trimmed by 5 bases and 5 bases respectively. CDR1 and CDR2 are drawn from the germline V gene (reference sequence): SEHNR, FQNEAQ. The CDR3 measures 14 amino acids from cysteine to phenylalanine. Only the CDR3 part of the read is kept: 42 bases, read in frame from the first base.